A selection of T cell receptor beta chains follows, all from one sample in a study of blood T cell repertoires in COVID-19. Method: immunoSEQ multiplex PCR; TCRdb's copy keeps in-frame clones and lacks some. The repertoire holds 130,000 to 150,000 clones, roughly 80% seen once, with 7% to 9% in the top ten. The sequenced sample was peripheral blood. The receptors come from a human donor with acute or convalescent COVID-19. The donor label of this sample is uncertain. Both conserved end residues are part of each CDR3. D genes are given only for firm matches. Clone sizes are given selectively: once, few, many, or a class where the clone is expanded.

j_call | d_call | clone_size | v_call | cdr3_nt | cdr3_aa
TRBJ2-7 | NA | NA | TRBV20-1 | TGCAGTGTAGGGTCAGGGGCCGAGCAGTACTTC | CSVGSGAEQYF
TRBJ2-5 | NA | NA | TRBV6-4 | TGTGCCAGCAGCTCACAGGGCCGTCAAGAGACCCAGTACTTC | CASSSQGRQETQYF
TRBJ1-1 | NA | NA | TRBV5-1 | TGCGCCAGCAAACCACAGTTTACGAACACTGAAGCTTTCTTT | CASKPQFTNTEAFF
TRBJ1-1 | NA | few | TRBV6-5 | TGTGCCAGCAGTTACTCCGGGGGTCGGGCTGAAGCTTTCTTT | CASSYSGGRAEAFF
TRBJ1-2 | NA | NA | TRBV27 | TGTGCCAGCAGTCCAGGGGCAGGAGTTAACTATGGCTACACCTTC | CASSPGAGVNYGYTF
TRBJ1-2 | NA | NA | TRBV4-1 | TGCGCCAGCAGCCAAGATAGCGGTCATGGCTACACCTTC | CASSQDSGHGYTF
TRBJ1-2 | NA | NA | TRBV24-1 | TGTGCCACCAGTGGAAGGGGAACGGAGTTGGTCTATGGCTACACCTTC | CATSGRGTELVYGYTF
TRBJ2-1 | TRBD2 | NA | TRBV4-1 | TGCGCCAGCAGCCTTGGACTAGCGGGGTCGACACCCTCCTACAATGAGCAGTTCTTC | CASSLGLAGSTPSYNEQFF
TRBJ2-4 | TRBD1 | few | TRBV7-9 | TGTGCCAGCAGCCTGGGACAGGGGGGAAACATTCAGTACTTC | CASSLGQGGNIQYF
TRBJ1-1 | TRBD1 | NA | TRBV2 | TGTGCCAGCAGTCCACAGGGGGGAGGACGCTTCACTGAAGCTTTCTTT | CASSPQGGGRFTEAFF
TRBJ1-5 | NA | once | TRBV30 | TGTGCCTGGAGTGGGAGAAATCAGCCCCAGCATTTT | CAWSGRNQPQHF
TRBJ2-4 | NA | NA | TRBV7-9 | TGTGCCAGCAGCCCTACTATAGGAAACATTCAGTACTTC | CASSPTIGNIQYF
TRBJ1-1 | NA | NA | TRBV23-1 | TGCGCCAGCAGTCCTCGACACGGAACGAACACTGAAGCTTTCTTT | CASSPRHGTNTEAFF
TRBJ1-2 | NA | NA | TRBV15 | TGTGCCACCAGCTTCAGACGGACAGATGCCCTTCATGGCTACACCTTC | CATSFRRTDALHGYTF
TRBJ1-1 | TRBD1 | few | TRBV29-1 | TGCAGCGTTGAAGCGGACAGGGGCAATGGTGAAGCTTTCTTT | CSVEADRGNGEAFF
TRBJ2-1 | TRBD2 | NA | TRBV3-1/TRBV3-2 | TGTGCCAGCAGTTTGGGGAGCAGCGGGGGATACAATGAGCAGTTCTTC | CASSLGSSGGYNEQFF
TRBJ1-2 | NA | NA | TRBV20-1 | TGCAGTGCTAGTAACAAGGGGGATAATGGCTACACCTTC | CSASNKGDNGYTF
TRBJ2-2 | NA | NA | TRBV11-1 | TGTGCCAGCAGCTTAGAAGGGACCGCCGGGGGCGGGGAGCTGTTTTTT | CASSLEGTAGGGELFF
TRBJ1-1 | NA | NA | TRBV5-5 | TGTGCCAGCAGCCCTAGGGGCACCAACACTGAAGCTTTCTTT | CASSPRGTNTEAFF
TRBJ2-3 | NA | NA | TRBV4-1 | TGCGCCAGCAGCCAAGATGGAGGGGGCCCGACAGATACGCAGTATTTT | CASSQDGGGPTDTQYF
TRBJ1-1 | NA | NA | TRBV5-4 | TGTGCCAGCAGCGGCGGGGGACTCAACACTGAAGCTTTCTTT | CASSGGGLNTEAFF
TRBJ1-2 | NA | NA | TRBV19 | TGTGCCTCTCCAAGGGGCAGGGGTTCCTATGGCTACACCTTC | CASPRGRGSYGYTF
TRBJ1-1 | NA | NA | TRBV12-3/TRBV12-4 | TGTGCCAGCAGTCCTGGACAAAATACTGAAGCTTTCTTT | CASSPGQNTEAFF
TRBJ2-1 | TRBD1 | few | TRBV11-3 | TGTGCCAGCAGCCGGACAGGGGGTAATGAGCAGTTCTTC | CASSRTGGNEQFF
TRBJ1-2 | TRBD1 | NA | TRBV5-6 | TGTGCCAGCACCTGGACCGGGACAGTTCCTTCGTCTTCTTACTATGGCTACACCTTC | CASTWTGTVPSSSYYGYTF
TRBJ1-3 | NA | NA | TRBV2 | TGTGCCAGCAGTGATCGGGCAGGGGGAAACACCATATATTTT | CASSDRAGGNTIYF
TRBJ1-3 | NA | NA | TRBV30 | TGTGCCTGGAGTGTCGTTGGGCCTGGAAACACCATATATTTT | CAWSVVGPGNTIYF
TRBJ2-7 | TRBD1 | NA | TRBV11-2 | TGTGCCAGCAGCTTCGGGACAGGTGCTTTCGAGCAGTACTTC | CASSFGTGAFEQYF
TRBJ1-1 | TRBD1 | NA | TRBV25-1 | TGTGCCAGCAGTGATCTCGACAGGGAGAACACTGAAGCTTTCTTT | CASSDLDRENTEAFF
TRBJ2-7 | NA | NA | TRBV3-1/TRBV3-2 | TGTGCCAGCAGCCCCCTACAGGGAAACGAGCAGTACTTC | CASSPLQGNEQYF
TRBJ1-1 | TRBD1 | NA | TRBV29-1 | TGCAGCGTTGTCGGGGACAGGGGCACTGAAGCTTTCTTT | CSVVGDRGTEAFF
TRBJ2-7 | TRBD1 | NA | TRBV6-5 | TGTGCCAGCAGTCTATGGGACAGGGGGTCCTACGAGCAGTACTTC | CASSLWDRGSYEQYF
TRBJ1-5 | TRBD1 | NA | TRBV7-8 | TGTGCCAGCAGCGATGGGGACAGTGGAAGCAATCAGCCCCAGCATTTT | CASSDGDSGSNQPQHF
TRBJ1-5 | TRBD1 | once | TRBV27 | TGTGCCACCTCGACAGGGAGTCAGCCCCAGCATTTT | CATSTGSQPQHF
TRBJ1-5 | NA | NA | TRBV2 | TGTGCCAGCACAATCCGGGTCTCCAATCAGCCCCAGCATTTT | CASTIRVSNQPQHF
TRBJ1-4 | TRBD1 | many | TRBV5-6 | TGTGCCAGCAGCCTCCCGGGACAGGGGGCCGCTAATGAAAAACTGTTTTTT | CASSLPGQGAANEKLFF
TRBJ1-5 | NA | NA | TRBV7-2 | TGTGCCAGCAGCTTAGCCGGACAGACCAATCAGCCCCAGCATTTT | CASSLAGQTNQPQHF
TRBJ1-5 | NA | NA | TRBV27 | TGTGCCAGCAGTTTAGGGGAGAATCAGCCCCAGCATTTT | CASSLGENQPQHF
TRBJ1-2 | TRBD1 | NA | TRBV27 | TGTGCCAGCACCCCAGGACAGGGCTATGGCTACACCTTC | CASTPGQGYGYTF
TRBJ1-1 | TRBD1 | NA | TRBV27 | TGTGCCAGCAGTTCATGGGGACAGATGAACACTGAAGCTTTCTTT | CASSSWGQMNTEAFF
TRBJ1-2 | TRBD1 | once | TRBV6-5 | TGTGCCAGCACCCCGGGACAGACGGTTGGCTACACCTTC | CASTPGQTVGYTF
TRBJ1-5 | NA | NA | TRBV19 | TGTGCCAGTAGTATAGGGGTCGGGGGGAACCCTCAGCCCCAGCATTTT | CASSIGVGGNPQPQHF
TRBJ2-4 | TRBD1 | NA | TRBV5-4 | TGTGCCAGCAGCTTGGCCAGGGGGCAAAGGCGGTTC | CASSLARGQRRF
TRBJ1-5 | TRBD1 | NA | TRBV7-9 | TGTGCCAGCAGCTCACAGGGGATTGAGAAGCCCCAGCATTTT | CASSSQGIEKPQHF
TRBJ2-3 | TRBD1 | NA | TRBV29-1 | TGCAGCGGTACGATCCGGGACAGGGGCACAGATACGCAGTATTTT | CSGTIRDRGTDTQYF